The 14 T cell receptor beta chains presented below share a single source sample, sequenced in a study of a mutant IDH1 vaccine in newly diagnosed glioma. These receptors' antigens are unknown. The time point denotes: week 35, safety follow-up. Vaccination used 300 ug of mutant IDH1 20-mer peptide per dose, with topical imiquimod. Libraries were prepared by immunoSEQ multiplex PCR; TCRdb keeps only in-frame clonotypes and omits some of them. The table has tens of thousands of clones, over 60% seen once; the top ten hold approximately 12%. The sample in question was PBMCs, obtained from a glioma patient whose treatment included an IDH1 peptide vaccine. These receptors originate from a man between 35 and 55 years old with glioma.

A few counts support this clone. This chain joins TRBV9 and TRBJ1-1; D is unresolved. The germline CDR1 and CDR2 sequences are SGDLS and YYNGEE. The CDR3 consists of 11 residues. Trimming shortened V by 0 bases and J by 6 bases, and 3 bases separated the two germline ends. The CDR3 is CASSVGAEAFF. CDR3 DNA sequence: TGTGCCAGCAGCGTAGGGGCTGAAGCTTTCTTT.

The V gene is TRBV7-9, the J gene TRBJ2-3; D call uncertain. This CDR3 is 14 amino acids long. V dropped 3 bases and J dropped 4 bases, with 11 bases sitting between them. The germline CDR1 and CDR2 sequences are SEHNR and FQNEAQ (reference sequence). This CDR3 reads CASSFNLAADTQYF. DNA of the CDR3: TGTGCCAGCAGCTTTAATTTGGCAGCAGATACGCAGTATTTT.

In this sample, this clone turned up once. The chain links TRBV11-2 to TRBJ1-1; no firm D call. Per the germline V gene, CDR1 is SGHAT and CDR2 is FQNNGV. The CDR3 consists of 13 residues. V gave up 5 bases and J gave up 1 base, with 8 bases separating them. The CDR3 sequence: CASSPPRNTEAFF. As DNA, the CDR3 is TGTGCCAGCAGCCCGCCCCGGAACACTGAAGCTTTCTTT.

This chain uses TRBV11-2 with TRBJ2-1; 13 nucleotides match TRBD2. Germline values: CDR1 SGHAT, CDR2 FQNNGV. This CDR3 region has 16 residues. V dropped 4 bases and J dropped 4; count of bases not matched to a gene: 4. DNA for the CDR3: TGTGCCAGCAGCTCCTCGGGACTAGCGGGATACAATGAGCAGTTCTTC. Translated, it gives CASSSSGLAGYNEQFF. The whole variable domain, filled in from reference TRBV11-2 and TRBJ2-1, reads EAGVAQSPRYKIIEKRQSVAFWCNPISGHATLYWYQQILGQGPKLLIQFQNNGVVDDSQLPKDRFSAERLKGVDSTLKIQPAKLEDSAVYLCASSSSGLAGYNEQFFGPGTRLTVL.

This chain uses TRBV6-1 with TRBJ2-3; 10 nucleotides line up with TRBD2. The CDR3 extends over 16 amino acids. V dropped 3 bases and J dropped 0; count of bases not matched to a gene: 3. Germline lookup yields CDR1 MNHNS and CDR2 SASEGT. DNA of the CDR3: TGTGCCAGCAGTGAGGGACTAGCGAGAAGCACAGATACGCAGTATTTT. Translating it yields CASSEGLARSTDTQYF.

The rearrangement joins TRBV29-1 to TRBJ2-1; TRBD1 matches at 7 bases. In germline, CDR1 is SQVTM, CDR2 ANQGSEA. The CDR3 consists of 12 residues. J gave up 3 bases and V 6 bases, and 2 bases lay outside the gene matches. The CDR3 DNA reads TGCAGCGTAGGGACAGACTACAATGAGCAGTTCTTC. Translating it yields CSVGTDYNEQFF.

This clone was observed a few times. V usage is TRBV19 and J usage is TRBJ1-5; 9 positions agree with TRBD1. The CDR3 sequence is 16 residues long. In germline, CDR1 is LNHDA, CDR2 SQIVND (reference sequence). J gave up 0 bases and V 5 bases, and 5 bases lay outside the gene matches. CDR3 in amino acids: CASSPGTGRSNQPQHF. Written as DNA, the CDR3 is TGTGCCAGTAGTCCGGGGACAGGGCGTAGCAATCAGCCCCAGCATTTT.

The chain recombines TRBV6-5 with TRBJ2-1; weak D call: TRBD1 (5 bases). CDR3 length: 11 residues. The germline V and J ends were trimmed by 7 bases and 7 bases, with 8 bases remaining between them. The germline V gene has CDR1 MNHEY and CDR2 SVGAGI. The DNA for the CDR3 is TGTGCCAGCATCCAGGGAAATGAGCAGTTCTTC. This gives the protein CASIQGNEQFF.

Here the CDR3 reads CASSQDLIGGTVYF. The CDR3 bases are TGTGCCAGCAGCCAAGATCTTATCGGCGGGACAGTGTACTTC. The chain joins TRBV4-2 to TRBJ2-5; maybe TRBD1 (7 bases). This CDR3 contains 14 residues. V shed 0 bases and J shed 13 bases, with 18 bases lying between them. The germline V gene encodes CDR1 LGHNA and CDR2 YNFKEQ.

The rearrangement uses TRBV5-1 and TRBJ1-1, with 12 bases that match TRBD1. Germline assignment: CDR1 SGHRS and CDR2 YFSETQ. This CDR3 region has 18 residues. J gave up 2 bases and V 2 bases, and 10 bases lay outside the gene matches. CDR3 DNA: TGCGCCAGCAGCTTACGAGGGACAGGGGGCCGGGGAAACACTGAAGCTTTCTTT. Amino acid sequence: CASSLRGTGGRGNTEAFF.

The rearrangement uses TRBV5-6 and TRBJ1-1, with D hard to call. The germline CDR1 and CDR2 sequences are SGHDT and YYEEEE. V was cut by 2 bases and J by 1 base, with 9 bases left in between. The length of the CDR3 is 14 residues. In DNA, the CDR3 is TGTGCCAGCAGCTTACCGGGTGAGAACACTGAAGCTTTCTTT. As protein: CASSLPGENTEAFF.

The rearrangement uses TRBV2 and TRBJ2-3; 11 nucleotides line up with TRBD2. V dropped 6 bases and J dropped 0; count of bases not matched to a gene: 8. CDR3 length equals 17 residues. Per the germline V gene, CDR1 is SNHLY and CDR2 is FYNNEI. As DNA, the CDR3 is TGTGCCAGCAGCGATTCGGGACTAGCGGAGAGCACAGATACGCAGTATTTT. This gives the protein CASSDSGLAESTDTQYF.

This sequence joins TRBV12-5 and TRBJ2-1; D is possibly TRBD2 (5 bases). Trimming pared 5 bases from V and 9 bases from J, leaving 11 bases between. CDR1 and CDR2 (germline): LGHNT, FRNRAP. CDR3 length: 12 residues. The DNA of the CDR3 is TGTGCTAGTGGTGACGCTAGCACTGAGCAGTTCTTC. This sequence encodes CASGDASTEQFF.

CDR3 nucleotides: TGTGCCAGCAGCTACGAGCGGTACTCCTACGAGCAGTACGTC. Protein: CASSYERYSYEQYV. The V and J genes are TRBV5-6 and TRBJ2-7; a weak D match, TRBD2 (5 bases). The CDR3 covers 14 residues. CDR1 and CDR2 (germline): SGHDT, YYEEEE. Trimming removed 3 bases from V and 0 bases from J, with 10 bases in between.